This T cell receptor (beta chain) was captured by sequencing in a study of cytomegalovirus exposure and HLA in healthy donors. Overall study results and limits: The study listed 164 cytomegalovirus-associated TCR beta chains.

As for this clone: Its target is unknown.

CDR3 length: 15 amino acids. V dropped 6 bases and J dropped 7 bases, with 19 bases sitting between them. Per germline, CDR1 MNHNY and CDR2 SVGAGI (reference sequence). Libraries were prepared by immunoSEQ multiplex PCR; TCRdb keeps only in-frame clonotypes and omits some of them. The table lists approximately 65,000 clones, roughly 95% of them singletons, with over 3.5% in the top ten. The sample comprised PBMCs. This receptor was obtained from a woman aged 18-30 years in good health and CMV-seropositive. This sequence joins TRBV6-6 and TRBJ1-5; tentative D call: TRBD1 (5 bases). The CDR3 sequence: CASSYGAGSGQPQHF. In DNA, the CDR3 is TGTGCCAGCAGCTACGGGGCAGGGTCCGGGCAGCCCCAGCATTTT.